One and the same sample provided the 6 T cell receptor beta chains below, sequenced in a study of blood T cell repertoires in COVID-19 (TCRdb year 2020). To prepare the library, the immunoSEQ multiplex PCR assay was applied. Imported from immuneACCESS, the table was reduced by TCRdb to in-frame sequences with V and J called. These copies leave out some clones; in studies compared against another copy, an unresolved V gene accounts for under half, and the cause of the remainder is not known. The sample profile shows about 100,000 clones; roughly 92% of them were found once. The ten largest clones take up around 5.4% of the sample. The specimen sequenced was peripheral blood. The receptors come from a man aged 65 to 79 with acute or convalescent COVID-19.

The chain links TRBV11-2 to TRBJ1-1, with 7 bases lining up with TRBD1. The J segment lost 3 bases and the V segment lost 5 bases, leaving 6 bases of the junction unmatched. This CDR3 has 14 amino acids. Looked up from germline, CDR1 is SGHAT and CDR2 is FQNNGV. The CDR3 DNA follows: TGTGCCAGCAGCCGACAGGGCTTTGACACTGAAGCTTTCTTT. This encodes CASSRQGFDTEAFF.

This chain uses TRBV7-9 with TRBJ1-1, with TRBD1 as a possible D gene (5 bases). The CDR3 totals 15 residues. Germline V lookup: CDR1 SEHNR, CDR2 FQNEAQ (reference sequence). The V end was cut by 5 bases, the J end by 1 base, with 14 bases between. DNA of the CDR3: TGTGCCAGCAGCGGGGCGGGGTCTCAGAACACTGAAGCTTTCTTT. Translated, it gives CASSGAGSQNTEAFF.

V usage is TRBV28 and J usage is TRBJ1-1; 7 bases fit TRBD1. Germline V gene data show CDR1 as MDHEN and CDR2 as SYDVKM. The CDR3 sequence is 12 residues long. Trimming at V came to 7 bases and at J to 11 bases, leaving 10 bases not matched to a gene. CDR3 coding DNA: TGTGCCAGCACACTTCCGGGGACAGTGGCTTTCTTT. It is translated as CASTLPGTVAFF.

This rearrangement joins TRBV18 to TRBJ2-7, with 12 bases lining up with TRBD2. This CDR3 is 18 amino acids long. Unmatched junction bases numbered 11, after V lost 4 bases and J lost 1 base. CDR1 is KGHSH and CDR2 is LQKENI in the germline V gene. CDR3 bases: TGTGCCAGCTCACGGGTGACTAGCGGGGGCGCGGGATCCTACGAGCAGTACTTC. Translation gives CASSRVTSGGAGSYEQYF.

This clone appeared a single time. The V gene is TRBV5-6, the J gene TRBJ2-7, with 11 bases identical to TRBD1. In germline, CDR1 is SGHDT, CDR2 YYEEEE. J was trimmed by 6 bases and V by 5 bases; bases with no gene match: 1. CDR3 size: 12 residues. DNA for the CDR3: TGTGCCAGCAGGGGGACAGGGGGCGAGCAGTACTTC. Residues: CASRGTGGEQYF.

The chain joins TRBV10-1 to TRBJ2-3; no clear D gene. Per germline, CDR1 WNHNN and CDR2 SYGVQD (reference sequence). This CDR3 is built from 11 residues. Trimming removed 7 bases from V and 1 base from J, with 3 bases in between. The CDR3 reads CASTRTDTQYF. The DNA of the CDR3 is TGCGCCAGCACTCGCACAGATACGCAGTATTTT.